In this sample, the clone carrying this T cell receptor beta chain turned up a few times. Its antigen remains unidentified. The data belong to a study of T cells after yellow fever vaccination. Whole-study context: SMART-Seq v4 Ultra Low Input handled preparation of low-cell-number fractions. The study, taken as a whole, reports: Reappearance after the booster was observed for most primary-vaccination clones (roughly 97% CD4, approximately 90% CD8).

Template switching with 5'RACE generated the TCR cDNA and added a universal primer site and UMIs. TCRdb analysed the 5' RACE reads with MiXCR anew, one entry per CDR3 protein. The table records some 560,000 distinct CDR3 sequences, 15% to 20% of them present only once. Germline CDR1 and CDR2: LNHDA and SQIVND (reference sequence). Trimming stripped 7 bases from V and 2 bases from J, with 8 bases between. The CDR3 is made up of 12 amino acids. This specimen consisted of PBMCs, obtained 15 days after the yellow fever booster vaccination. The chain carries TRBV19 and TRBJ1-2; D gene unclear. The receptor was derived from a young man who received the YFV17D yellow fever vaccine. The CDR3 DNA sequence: TGTGCCAGTATAAGTGTAAACTATGGCTACACCTTC. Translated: CASISVNYGYTF.